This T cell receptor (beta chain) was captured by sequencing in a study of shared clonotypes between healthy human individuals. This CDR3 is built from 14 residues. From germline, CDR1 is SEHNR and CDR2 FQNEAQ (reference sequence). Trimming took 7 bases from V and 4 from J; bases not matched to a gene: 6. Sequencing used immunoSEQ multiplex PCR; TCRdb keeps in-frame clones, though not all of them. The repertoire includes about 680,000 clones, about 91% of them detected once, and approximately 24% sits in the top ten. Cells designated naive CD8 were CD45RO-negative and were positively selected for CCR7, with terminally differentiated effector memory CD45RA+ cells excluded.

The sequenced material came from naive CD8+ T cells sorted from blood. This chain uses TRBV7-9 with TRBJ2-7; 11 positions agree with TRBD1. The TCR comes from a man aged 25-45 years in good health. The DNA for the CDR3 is TGTGCCAGCATCTTGGACAGGGGGCCTTACGAGCAGTACTTC. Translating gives CASILDRGPYEQYF.